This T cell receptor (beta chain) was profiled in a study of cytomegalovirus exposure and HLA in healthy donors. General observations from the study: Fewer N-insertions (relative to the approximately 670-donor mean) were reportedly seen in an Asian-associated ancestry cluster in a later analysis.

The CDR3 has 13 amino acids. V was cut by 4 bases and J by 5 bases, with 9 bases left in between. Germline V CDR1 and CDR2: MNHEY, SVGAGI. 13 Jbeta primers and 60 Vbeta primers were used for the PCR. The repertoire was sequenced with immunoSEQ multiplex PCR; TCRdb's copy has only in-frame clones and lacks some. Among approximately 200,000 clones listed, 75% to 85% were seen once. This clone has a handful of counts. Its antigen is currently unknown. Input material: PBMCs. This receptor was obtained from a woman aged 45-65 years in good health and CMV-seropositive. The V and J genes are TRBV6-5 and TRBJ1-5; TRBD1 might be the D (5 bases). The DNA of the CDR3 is TGTGCCAGCAGTTGGGGGGAGGATCAGCCCCAGCATTTT. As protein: CASSWGEDQPQHF.